These 22 T cell receptor beta chains came from one sample sequenced in a study of CD8 T cells in ankylosing spondylitis. Study-wide findings and caveats: What appeared characteristic of ankylosing spondylitis blood was a TCR beta motif of under 10 highly homologous variants.

TCRdb reprocessed the 5' RACE reads via MiXCR and lists one record per CDR3 protein. The profile shows approximately 540,000 distinct CDR3 sequences, 10% to 15% of them singletons. No cognate antigen is known for these TCRs. The sequencing input was blood, either unsorted or a sorted T cell fraction (not recorded which). Source of these receptors: a male donor with ankylosing spondylitis.

This clonotype was detected a few times. The J gene is TRBJ1-4, the V gene TRBV5-5, with a tentative D call TRBD1 (5 bases). CDR1 and CDR2 from the germline V gene are SGHKS and YYEKEE (reference sequence). Trimming removed 4 bases from V and 8 bases from J, with 15 bases in between. CDR3 size: 14 residues. The CDR3 sequence is CASSPLGDAEKLFF. The CDR3 DNA is TGTGCCAGCAGCCCTCTAGGGGATGCCGAAAAACTGTTTTTT.

The chain carries TRBV20-1 and TRBJ2-1; D unclear. Germline V gives CDR1 DFQATT, CDR2 SNEGSKA (reference sequence). Trimming shortened V by 3 bases and J by 3 bases, and 9 bases separated the two germline ends. There are 13 residues in the CDR3. CDR3 sequence reads: CSASPGNYNEQFF. CDR3 coding DNA: TGCAGTGCTAGCCCAGGAAACTACAATGAGCAGTTCTTC.

This clonotype was seen a handful of times. The rearrangement joins TRBV20-1 to TRBJ2-7; 8 bases line up with TRBD1. CDR1 is DFQATT and CDR2 is SNEGSKA in the germline V gene (reference sequence). This CDR3 has 14 amino acids. The trim removed 8 bases at V and 3 bases at J, leaving 12 bases unmatched. CDR3 nucleotides: TGCAGTTCCAGCGACCGGGACAGGTTCTACGAGCAGTACTTC. Its protein product is CSSSDRDRFYEQYF.

This clonotype came up many times. The genes are TRBV20-1 and TRBJ2-3; D possibly corresponds to TRBD2 (5 bases). V was clipped by 2 bases and J by 2 bases, with 11 bases between them. The V gene's germline CDR1 is DFQATT and CDR2 SNEGSKA (reference sequence). This CDR3 spans 14 amino acids. CDR3 nucleotide sequence: TGCAGTGCTAGACCCGGGGTTTCCACAGATACGCAGTATTTT. Translating it yields CSARPGVSTDTQYF.

This rearrangement joins TRBV19 to TRBJ2-5; D gene uncertain. CDR3 length equals 13 residues. CDR1 LNHDA and CDR2 SQIVND come from the germline V gene (reference sequence). V shed 9 bases and J shed 0 bases, with 11 bases lying between them. The chain's CDR3 is CASSPDYQETQYF. The CDR3 nucleotides are TGTGCCAGCAGTCCCGACTACCAAGAGACCCAGTACTTC.

This clonotype has just a few counts. V usage is TRBV11-3 and J usage is TRBJ2-1, with D possibly TRBD2 on 6 matching bases. The germline CDR1 and CDR2 sequences are SGHNT and YENEEA. This CDR3 spans 14 amino acids. V lost 5 bases to trimming and J lost 4 bases, with 12 bases between them. This chain's CDR3 is CASSPSEIYNEQFF. As DNA, the CDR3 is TGTGCCAGCAGCCCTAGCGAGATTTACAATGAGCAGTTCTTC.

This clonotype appeared a few times. The rearrangement links TRBV10-3 to TRBJ1-5; D possibly corresponds to TRBD1 (6 bases). Trimming stripped 8 bases from V and 4 bases from J, with 15 bases between. Germline CDR1 is ENHRY and CDR2 is SYGVKD. The CDR3 has 14 residues. For the CDR3, the DNA is TGTGCCATCCGCGGGGGCACGGTTAATCAGCCCCAGCATTTT. The encoded protein is CAIRGGTVNQPQHF.

This chain connects TRBV5-1 to TRBJ2-3; 7 nucleotides line up with TRBD2. Germline assignment: CDR1 SGHRS and CDR2 YFSETQ. This CDR3 is built from 13 residues. Trimming took 3 bases from V and 5 from J; bases not matched to a gene: 3. CDR3 protein: CASSWGGEDTQYF. The CDR3 DNA reads TGCGCCAGCAGCTGGGGGGGGGAAGATACGCAGTATTTT.

This clonotype was seen once. V usage is TRBV14 and J usage is TRBJ2-1; 11 bases agree with TRBD2. V lost 4 bases and J lost 4; bases outside the gene matches: 6. This CDR3 comprises 16 residues. Germline V CDR1 and CDR2: SGHDN, FVKESK. CDR3 residues: CASSLMTSGIYNEQFF. The CDR3 nucleotides are TGTGCCAGCAGCCTGATGACTAGCGGGATTTACAATGAGCAGTTCTTC.

This rearrangement joins TRBV20-1 to TRBJ2-1; maybe TRBD2 (5 bases). This CDR3 has 15 residues. Germline V CDR1 and CDR2: DFQATT, SNEGSKA (reference sequence). V was clipped by 4 bases and J by 0 bases, with 13 bases between them. Here the CDR3 DNA reads TGCAGTGCTATGAGAGCGGCCGTCTCCTACAATGAGCAGTTCTTC. Translation gives CSAMRAAVSYNEQFF.

The chain couples TRBV4-2 to TRBJ2-2; TRBD1 matches at 8 bases. The CDR3 consists of 16 residues. The V gene end was trimmed by 3 bases and the J gene end by 5 bases; junction bases not matched to a gene: 8. Looked up from germline, CDR1 is LGHNA and CDR2 is YNFKEQ. The DNA of the CDR3 is TGTGCCAGCAGCCAGAAAATGCGGACAGGGACCGGGGAGCTGTTTTTT. Translation gives CASSQKMRTGTGELFF.

This clonotype was observed a handful of times. This rearrangement joins TRBV6-4 to TRBJ1-2; possibly TRBD1 for D (6 bases). CDR3 size: 15 residues. V lost 4 bases and J 7 bases, leaving 19 bases between the germline ends. Germline CDR1 is MRHNA and CDR2 is SNTAGT. CDR3 protein: CASSAQRTGGGGYTF. Here the CDR3 DNA reads TGTGCCAGCAGTGCCCAACGTACTGGGGGCGGTGGCTACACCTTC.

The V gene is TRBV5-6, the J gene TRBJ2-1, with TRBD1 as a possible D gene (6 bases). This CDR3 has 13 amino acids. Germline V gene lookup returns CDR1 SGHDT and CDR2 YYEEEE. Trimming took 4 bases from V and 13 from J, leaving 18 bases between them. CDR3 nucleotides: TGTGCCAGCAGCAGGGGACAAGAATTCGTCCAGTTCTTC. Amino acids: CASSRGQEFVQFF. The complete variable domain, with remaining parts taken from reference TRBV5-6 and TRBJ2-1, reads DAGVTQSPTHLIKTRGQQVTLRCSPKSGHDTVSWYQQALGQGPQFIFQYYEEEERQRGNFPDRFSGHQFPNYSSELNVNALLLGDSALYLCASSRGQEFVQFFGPGTRLTVL.

In this sample, this clonotype turned up many times. This chain connects TRBV5-1 to TRBJ1-2, with 11 bases identical to TRBD1. From germline, CDR1 is SGHRS and CDR2 YFSETQ. Trimming took 1 base from V and 6 from J; bases not matched to a gene: 11. CDR3 size: 17 residues. For the CDR3, the DNA is TGCGCCAGCAGCTTGTTTGGTGGACAGGGGGCTGAGAATGGCTACACCTTC. This encodes CASSLFGGQGAENGYTF.

The V and J genes are TRBV9 and TRBJ1-2, with D perhaps matching TRBD1 (6 bases). The V end lost 0 bases, the J end lost 4 bases, and 10 bases lay between the germline ends. CDR1 and CDR2 (germline): SGDLS, YYNGEE. This CDR3 has 14 amino acids. The CDR3 loop reads CASSVDRGPYGYTF. As DNA, the CDR3 is TGTGCCAGCAGCGTAGATCGGGGGCCCTATGGCTACACCTTC.

The sample holds a few counts of this clonotype. The gene calls are TRBV7-9 and TRBJ1-1; no reliable D call. The length of the CDR3 is 13 residues. V lost 3 bases, J lost 4 bases, and 9 bases lay in between. Germline V lookup: CDR1 SEHNR, CDR2 FQNEAQ (reference sequence). This CDR3 reads CASSLPLRTEAFF. Here the CDR3 DNA reads TGTGCCAGCAGCTTGCCCCTGCGCACTGAAGCTTTCTTT.

This clonotype was counted a few times. The chain uses TRBV13 and TRBJ2-7; 7 bases agree with TRBD2. This CDR3 is 15 amino acids long. CDR1 is PRHDT and CDR2 is FYEKMQ in the germline V gene (reference sequence). The junction had 8 bases not matched to a gene; V was cut back by 1 base and J by 5 bases. The CDR3 sequence is CASSLAGREINEQYF. CDR3 in DNA: TGTGCCAGCAGCTTAGCTGGGCGGGAGATCAACGAGCAGTACTTC. The full variable domain, rest sourced from reference TRBV13 and TRBJ2-7, is AAGVIQSPRHLIKEKRETATLKCYPIPRHDTVYWYQQGPGQDPQFLISFYEKMQSDKGSIPDRFSAQQFSDYHSELNMSSLELGDSALYFCASSLAGREINEQYFGPGTRLTVT.

The gene calls are TRBV5-1 and TRBJ2-1; 9 nucleotides agree with TRBD2. Unmatched junction bases numbered 12, after V lost 7 bases and J lost 1 base. This CDR3 is built from 17 residues. Germline CDR1 is SGHRS and CDR2 is YFSETQ. The CDR3 DNA follows: TGCGCCAGCGAACCGGGGGTAGCGGGAGAGTCCTACAATGAGCAGTTCTTC. Its protein product is CASEPGVAGESYNEQFF.

Ten or more counts support this clonotype. The J gene is TRBJ2-7, the V gene TRBV25-1, with 10 positions matching TRBD1. This CDR3 spans 15 amino acids. With 5 bases clipped from V and 1 base from J, the junction kept 5 bases outside the gene matches. Germline CDR1 reads MGHDK; CDR2 reads SYGVNS. The DNA for the CDR3 is TGTGCCAGCAGTTCGGGACAGGGGTTTTCCTACGAGCAGTACTTC. Its protein is CASSSGQGFSYEQYF.

Ten or more counts support this clonotype. The chain has TRBV18 and TRBJ2-3; no reliable D call. Trimming left V 3 bases short and J 6 bases short, with 7 bases between. Germline loops: CDR1 KGHSH, CDR2 LQKENI. The CDR3 is 12 amino acids. The CDR3 loop reads CASSPDDDTQYF. DNA for the CDR3: TGTGCCAGCTCACCGGACGACGATACGCAGTATTTT.

This clonotype was found a few times. The rearrangement uses TRBV19 and TRBJ1-1; a possible D gene is TRBD1 (5 bases). V lost 3 bases and J 2 bases, leaving 10 bases between the germline ends. The CDR3 has 14 amino acids. Per germline, CDR1 LNHDA and CDR2 SQIVND (reference sequence). In DNA form, the CDR3 reads TGTGCCAGTAGTATTGGGGCCCCCAACACTGAAGCTTTCTTT. It translates to CASSIGAPNTEAFF.

This clonotype has only a few counts. The rearrangement uses TRBV7-9 and TRBJ2-5; D uncertain. The V gene lost 6 bases and the J gene lost 2 bases, with 10 bases spanning the gap. In germline, CDR1 is SEHNR, CDR2 FQNEAQ (reference sequence). The CDR3 runs 13 residues. The CDR3 bases are TGTGCCAGCAGTTACAATGAACAAGAGACCCAGTACTTC. Residues: CASSYNEQETQYF. Full variable domain (remainder filled in from reference TRBV7-9 and TRBJ2-5): DTGVSQNPRHKITKRGQNVTFRCDPISEHNRLYWYRQTLGQGPEFLTYFQNEAQLEKSRLLSDRFSAERPKGSFSTLEIQRTEQGDSAMYLCASSYNEQETQYFGPGTRLLVL.